The 23 T cell receptor beta chains given below trace back to one sample, sequenced in a study of cytomegalovirus exposure and HLA in healthy donors. The PCR had 60 Vbeta and 13 Jbeta primers. The assay was immunoSEQ multiplex PCR, and TCRdb's table has in-frame clones only and misses some. The data show some 100,000 clones, approximately 73% seen once. Source material: PBMCs. Receptors originate from a woman between 45 and 65 years old in good health and CMV-seropositive.

The J gene is TRBJ2-7, the V gene TRBV6-5; 9 bases agree with TRBD2. V shed 6 bases, J shed 2 bases, and the junction held 8 bases outside the gene matches. CDR1 is MNHEY and CDR2 is SVGAGI in the germline V gene. This CDR3 comprises 15 residues. CDR3 DNA sequence: TGTGCCAGCAGCACAACGACTAGCGGCGCCTACGAGCAGTACTTC. Translated, it gives CASSTTTSGAYEQYF.

V gene TRBV30 combines with J gene TRBJ2-7; TRBD1 might be the D (6 bases). The CDR3 totals 13 residues. V lost 8 bases to trimming and J lost 3 bases, with 17 bases between them. Germline V gene lookup returns CDR1 GTSNPN and CDR2 SVGIG (reference sequence). The CDR3 coding sequence is TGTGCCGGAGGATGGGACAACGGCTACGAGCAGTACTTC. Its protein is CAGGWDNGYEQYF.

J is TRBJ2-1 and V is TRBV5-7; unclear D gene. TRBV5-7 is noted as an ORF with a role that remains uncertain. The CDR3 has 11 amino acids. Trimming took off 4 bases at V and 6 bases at J, with 5 bases between the two ends. CDR3 DNA sequence: TGTGCCAGCAGCCGTTCCAATGAGCAGTTCTTC. Amino acid sequence: CASSRSNEQFF.

The V and J genes are TRBV7-3 and TRBJ1-1, with D possibly being TRBD1 (5 bases). The CDR3 consists of 15 residues. Germline CDR1 SGHTA, CDR2 FQGTGA. V was clipped by 4 bases and J by 1 base, with 13 bases between them. For the CDR3, the DNA is TGTGCCAGCAGCTCCCAGGGATCGGGGAACACTGAAGCTTTCTTT. This codes for CASSSQGSGNTEAFF.

This clone was counted only a few times. The chain recombines TRBV10-3 with TRBJ2-7; D may be TRBD2 (6 bases). CDR3 length equals 14 residues. Germline V gene sequence: CDR1 ENHRY, CDR2 SYGVKD. Trimming removed 4 bases at V and 3 bases at J, with 13 bases between. This CDR3 reads CAISGGTLNYEQYF. The CDR3 DNA reads as TGTGCCATCAGTGGCGGGACCCTTAACTACGAGCAGTACTTC.

The genes are TRBV19 and TRBJ1-5; TRBD1 might be the D (5 bases). The CDR3 sequence is 14 residues long. Trimming removed 8 bases from V and 11 bases from J, with 22 bases in between. Germline V gene sequence: CDR1 LNHDA, CDR2 SQIVND (reference sequence). CDR3 DNA sequence: TGTGCCAGTGCGATGGGGGACTTATTTGGGGCCCAGCATTTT. Its protein product is CASAMGDLFGAQHF.

This chain connects TRBV27 to TRBJ1-1; TRBD1 matches at 11 bases. Germline CDR1 reads MNHEY; CDR2 reads SMNVEV (reference sequence). V shed 6 bases, J shed 4 bases, and the junction held 10 bases outside the gene matches. The CDR3 runs 16 residues. In DNA form, the CDR3 reads TGTGCCAGCAGCCGCTCGGACAGGGGGCAAGGCACTGAAGCTTTCTTT. Translation: CASSRSDRGQGTEAFF.

The chain links TRBV19 to TRBJ2-1; 12 positions agree with TRBD2. This CDR3 region has 16 residues. Germline CDR1 is LNHDA and CDR2 is SQIVND (reference sequence). V shed 6 bases, J shed 5 bases, and the junction held 8 bases outside the gene matches. Here the CDR3 reads CASSPRLAGANNEQFF. CDR3 DNA: TGTGCCAGTAGCCCGAGACTAGCGGGGGCCAACAATGAGCAGTTCTTC.

The rearrangement links TRBV21-1 to TRBJ1-6. TRBV21-1 is termed a pseudogene. The CDR3 has 14 residues. CDR3 in amino acids: CASSVGLYNSPLHF. The CDR3 DNA is TGTGCCAGCAGCGTCGGACTTTATAATTCACCCCTCCACTTT.

The CDR3 loop is CAWSGRDPTYEQYF. In DNA, the CDR3 is TGTGCCTGGTCAGGGCGGGACCCGACCTACGAGCAGTACTTC. The chain combines TRBV30 with TRBJ2-7, with a tentative D call TRBD2 (6 bases). There are 14 residues in the CDR3. Looked up from germline, CDR1 is GTSNPN and CDR2 is SVGIG (reference sequence). The V and J ends lost 5 bases and 2 bases respectively, with 16 bases between them.

V and J are TRBV13 and TRBJ2-1, with TRBD2 matching over 9 bases. The CDR3 has 13 amino acids. CDR1 PRHDT and CDR2 FYEKMQ come from the germline V gene (reference sequence). V dropped 6 bases and J dropped 3; count of bases not matched to a gene: 0. CDR3 amino acids: CASRTSGYNEQFF. CDR3 nucleotide sequence: TGTGCCAGCAGGACTAGCGGCTACAATGAGCAGTTCTTC.

This sequence joins TRBV9 and TRBJ2-3; 7 bases line up with TRBD2. V was pared by 0 bases and J by 10 bases, with 5 bases of the junction left unmatched. CDR3 length: 13 residues. In germline, CDR1 is SGDLS, CDR2 YYNGEE. The CDR3 region is CASSVDGEGAQYF. The CDR3 DNA sequence: TGTGCCAGCAGCGTAGACGGGGAGGGCGCGCAGTATTTT.

The V call is TRBV14, the J call TRBJ2-1; possible D gene TRBD1, 5 bases. This CDR3 is 14 amino acids long. Germline CDR1 SGHDN, CDR2 FVKESK. V shed 7 bases and J shed 4 bases, with 14 bases lying between them. CDR3 protein: CASTAAGIYNEQFF. The CDR3 DNA follows: TGTGCCAGCACCGCAGCAGGGATTTACAATGAGCAGTTCTTC.

The rearrangement joins TRBV7-6 to TRBJ2-3; D gene uncertain. This CDR3 spans 14 amino acids. CDR1 is SGHVS and CDR2 is FNYEAQ in the germline V gene. Trimming cost V 1 base and J 6 bases, with 11 bases left between them. Here the CDR3 reads CASSLDPDGDTQYF. CDR3 coding DNA: TGTGCCAGCAGCTTAGACCCCGACGGGGATACGCAGTATTTT. Full variable domain (rest looked up from reference TRBV7-6 and TRBJ2-3): GAGVSQSPRYKVTKRGQDVALRCDPISGHVSLYWYRQALGQGPEFLTYFNYEAQQDKSGLPNDRFSAERPEGSISTLTIQRTEQRDSAMYRCASSLDPDGDTQYFGPGTRLTVL.

The rearrangement joins TRBV5-1 to TRBJ2-7, with a tentative D call TRBD1 (6 bases). CDR1 SGHRS and CDR2 YFSETQ come from the germline V gene. V lost 6 bases and J 1 base, leaving 20 bases between the germline ends. This CDR3 region has 16 residues. The CDR3 sequence is CASTDPQGPTSYEQYF. The CDR3, as DNA: TGCGCCAGCACCGATCCACAGGGCCCGACATCCTACGAGCAGTACTTC.

This chain joins TRBV5-1 and TRBJ2-2; 7 bases map to TRBD1. The CDR3 runs 15 residues. V shed 4 bases and J 3 bases; nucleotides not matched to a gene: 6. Germline V lookup: CDR1 SGHRS, CDR2 YFSETQ. CDR3 loop: CASSITGADTGELFF. DNA for the CDR3: TGCGCCAGCAGCATCACAGGGGCGGACACCGGGGAGCTGTTTTTT.

The rearrangement uses TRBV19 and TRBJ2-6, with D maybe TRBD1 (6 bases). This CDR3 is built from 15 residues. Per germline, CDR1 LNHDA and CDR2 SQIVND (reference sequence). V lost 8 bases, J lost 1 base, and 12 bases lay in between. This chain's CDR3 is CASRERGSGANVLTF. CDR3 DNA sequence: TGTGCCAGTCGGGAAAGGGGGTCTGGGGCCAACGTCCTGACTTTC.

V and J are TRBV6-6 and TRBJ2-7; 11 bases line up with TRBD1. The junction had 9 bases not matched to a gene; V was cut back by 6 bases and J by 5 bases. Germline V gene sequence: CDR1 MNHNY, CDR2 SVGAGI (reference sequence). The CDR3 contains 15 residues. The CDR3 loop reads CASRLGQGAPDEQYF. The DNA of the CDR3 is TGTGCCAGCAGGCTCGGACAGGGGGCTCCGGACGAGCAGTACTTC.

The chain joins TRBV11-2 to TRBJ1-3; a possible D gene is TRBD1 (6 bases). The CDR3 spans 15 residues. V was shortened by 1 base and J by 0 bases, with 7 bases between the two germline ends. Germline CDR1 reads SGHAT; CDR2 reads FQNNGV. The CDR3 DNA reads TGTGCCAGCAGCTTAGTCAGGGGCTCTGGAAACACCATATATTTT. This translates into CASSLVRGSGNTIYF.

The rearrangement uses TRBV6-6 and TRBJ1-1, with TRBD1 identical over 9 bases. Germline V gene lookup returns CDR1 MNHNY and CDR2 SVGAGI (reference sequence). V dropped 5 bases and J dropped 1; count of bases not matched to a gene: 2. This CDR3 has 14 amino acids. CDR3 loop: CASSPGQGNTEAFF. The CDR3 DNA sequence: TGTGCCAGCAGTCCGGGACAGGGGAACACTGAAGCTTTCTTT.

CDR3 loop: CASSVRLSGTEAFF. In nucleotides, the CDR3 is TGTGCCAGCAGCGTACGGTTGTCGGGCACTGAAGCTTTCTTT. This rearrangement joins TRBV9 to TRBJ1-1; D is unresolved. CDR1 SGDLS and CDR2 YYNGEE come from the germline V gene. The CDR3 covers 14 residues. V shed 1 base and J shed 4 bases, with 11 bases lying between them.

As concerns this clone: The junction and the germline gene differ at one end; a read error may be behind it. The V call is TRBV7-6, the J call TRBJ1-4; tentative D call: TRBD1 (5 bases). Germline CDR1 SGHVS, CDR2 FNYEAQ. There are 13 residues in the CDR3. CDR3 in amino acids: CASSLNQGEKLFF. The CDR3 nucleotides are TGTGCTAGCAGCTTAAATCAGGGTGAAAAACTGTTTTTT. The variable domain in full, completed from reference TRBV7-6 and TRBJ1-4, reads GAGVSQSPRYKVTKRGQDVALRCDPISGHVSLYWYRQALGQGPEFLTYFNYEAQQDKSGLPNDRFSAERPEGSISTLTIQRTEQRDSAMYRCASSLNQGEKLFFGSGTQLSVL.

This chain uses TRBV6-6 with TRBJ1-4; possibly TRBD1 for D (5 bases). The germline V gene encodes CDR1 MNHNY and CDR2 SVGAGI (reference sequence). V lost 1 base and J 3 bases, leaving 6 bases between the germline ends. The CDR3 is made up of 14 amino acids. In nucleotides, the CDR3 is TGTGCCAGCAGTTACTGGGGGGCTAATGAAAAACTGTTTTTT. Amino acid sequence: CASSYWGANEKLFF.